Below, 8 T cell receptor beta chains from the same sample are listed, as sequenced in a study of blood T cell repertoires in COVID-19. Here immunoSEQ multiplex PCR was the method, and the copy in TCRdb shows in-frame clones only, minus some. The data hold roughly 100,000 clones, with about four fifths observed a single time. Sequencing was carried out using peripheral blood. Receptor source: a human donor in a cohort sampled during active COVID-19.

The genes are TRBV7-9 and TRBJ1-1; tentative D call: TRBD1 (5 bases). With 5 bases removed from V and 10 bases from J, the gap between germline ends came to 23 bases. Germline lookup yields CDR1 SEHNR and CDR2 FQNEAQ (reference sequence). The CDR3 spans 15 residues. DNA for the CDR3: TGTGCCAGCAGCCAAGAGACGGGGGGTTTCGTGGTAGCTTTCTTT. Translating it yields CASSQETGGFVVAFF. Full variable domain (missing parts from reference TRBV7-9 and TRBJ1-1): DTGVSQNPRHKITKRGQNVTFRCDPISEHNRLYWYRQTLGQGPEFLTYFQNEAQLEKSRLLSDRFSAERPKGSFSTLEIQRTEQGDSAMYLCASSQETGGFVVAFFGQGTRLTVV.

This clone was seen many times. The chain recombines TRBV6-2 or TRBV6-3 with TRBJ2-2, with 7 bases aligning to TRBD1. V lost 4 bases to trimming and J lost 3 bases; unmatched junction nucleotides: 5. Germline V gives CDR1 MNHEY, CDR2 SVGEGT. CDR3 size: 15 residues. The DNA for the CDR3 is TGTGCCAGCAGTTCCTACAGGGGCGACACCGGGGAGCTGTTTTTT. Translated, it gives CASSSYRGDTGELFF.

The CDR3 is CASSFAGQGNNEQFF. CDR3 in DNA: TGCGCCAGCAGCTTCGCCGGACAGGGGAACAATGAGCAGTTCTTC. This chain connects TRBV5-1 to TRBJ2-1; 9 bases line up with TRBD1. Per germline, CDR1 SGHRS and CDR2 YFSETQ. CDR3 length equals 15 residues. J lost 5 bases, V lost 2 bases, and 5 bases had no gene match.

This sequence joins TRBV11-2 and TRBJ2-3, with D perhaps TRBD2 (6 bases). The CDR3 covers 16 residues. V gave up 2 bases and J gave up 2 bases, with 14 bases separating them. Germline assignment: CDR1 SGHAT and CDR2 FQNNGV. Here the CDR3 DNA reads TGTGCCAGCAGCTTAAGTGGCGGGACCACCACAGATACGCAGTATTTT. Protein sequence: CASSLSGGTTTDTQYF.

This clone was picked up one time. The CDR3 region is CASSRGTGGPDNEQFF. DNA of the CDR3: TGTGCCAGCAGCCGAGGAACGGGGGGGCCCGACAATGAGCAGTTCTTC. V and J are TRBV14 and TRBJ2-1, with 8 bases identical to TRBD2. The germline CDR1 and CDR2 sequences are SGHDN and FVKESK. With 4 bases clipped from V and 5 bases from J, the junction kept 10 bases outside the gene matches. CDR3 length: 16 residues.

V gene TRBV27 combines with J gene TRBJ2-3, with 13 bases aligning to TRBD2. Trimming took 1 base from V and 3 from J; bases not matched to a gene: 10. The germline V gene has CDR1 MNHEY and CDR2 SMNVEV (reference sequence). CDR3 size: 19 residues. CDR3: CASSLFPPTSGGGTDTQYF. In DNA form, the CDR3 reads TGTGCCAGCAGTTTATTTCCCCCCACTAGCGGGGGGGGGACAGATACGCAGTATTTT.

The chain combines TRBV5-5 with TRBJ2-3; D is possibly TRBD1 (6 bases). The CDR3 is made up of 16 amino acids. V was clipped by 2 bases and J by 4 bases, with 17 bases between them. The germline V gene has CDR1 SGHKS and CDR2 YYEKEE (reference sequence). The CDR3 DNA sequence: TGTGCCAGCAGCTTTTACGGGACAAAGGGCCCAGATACGCAGTATTTT. It specifies CASSFYGTKGPDTQYF. The complete variable domain, with remaining parts taken from reference TRBV5-5 and TRBJ2-3, reads DAGVTQSPTHLIKTRGQQVTLRCSPISGHKSVSWYQQVLGQGPQFIFQYYEKEERGRGNFPDRFSARQFPNYSSELNVNALLLGDSALYLCASSFYGTKGPDTQYFGPGTRLTVL.

The rearrangement uses TRBV4-2 and TRBJ2-3; 9 bases are a match to TRBD2. This CDR3 has 14 residues. Germline CDR1 and CDR2: LGHNA and YNFKEQ. V lost 3 bases, J lost 7 bases, and 5 bases stayed unmatched. Here the CDR3 DNA reads TGTGCCAGCAGCCAGGCGGGAGGGGTCAATACGCAGTATTTT. As protein: CASSQAGGVNTQYF.